What follows are 17 T cell receptor beta chains derived from one specimen sequenced in a study of T cells expressing NK-cell markers. TCRdb reprocessed the 5' RACE reads and keeps a single row for each CDR3 protein, giving no DNA. The sample features 160,000 or so distinct CDR3 sequences, with around 18% in its top ten. The sequenced sample consisted of blood T cells: a sorted CD56 or NKG2C T cell subset, CD4+ or CD8+ T cells, or bulk PBMC T cells (not recorded which). These receptors all come from a woman between 18 and 69 years old in good health.

The V and J genes are TRBV5-1 and TRBJ2-3. There are 16 residues in the CDR3. From germline, CDR1 is SGHRS and CDR2 YFSETQ. CDR3 in amino acids: CASSLGMSSTTDTQYF.

The genes are TRBV12-3 or TRBV12-4 and TRBJ1-6; with no DNA, the TCRdb D assignment of TRBD1 cannot be verified. The CDR3 loop spans 13 amino acids. This chain's CDR3 is CASTQGGEPPLHF.

The CDR3 here is CAVKREGTVKSPYNEQFF. The rearrangement uses TRBV10-3 and TRBJ2-1; TCRdb designates TRBD2, a call that cannot be tested without DNA. CDR1 is ENHRY and CDR2 is SYGVKD in the germline V gene. This CDR3 is built from 18 residues.

The V and J genes are TRBV11-3 and TRBJ2-5; TCRdb gives TRBD1 as the D gene, but with no DNA this cannot be confirmed. The length of the CDR3 is 17 residues. Germline assignment: CDR1 SGHNT and CDR2 YENEEA. The CDR3 loop reads CASSLGVQGSDTETQYF.

The gene calls are TRBV7-3 and TRBJ2-1; TCRdb designates TRBD1, a call that cannot be tested without DNA. Germline values: CDR1 SGHTA, CDR2 FQGTGA. The CDR3 spans 15 residues. The CDR3 sequence is CASSQGQVKGDEQFF.

The V gene is TRBV2, the J gene TRBJ2-5; TCRdb outputs TRBD2, but without DNA this stays unchecked. The length of the CDR3 is 15 residues. The germline gives CDR1 SNHLY, CDR2 FYNNEI. This CDR3 reads CASSFTSGSFETQYF.

This chain uses TRBV21-1 with TRBJ2-5; lacking DNA, the TRBD2 call made by TCRdb goes unchecked. TRBV21-1 corresponds to a pseudogene. The CDR3 totals 16 residues. The chain's CDR3 is CASKGGRGSSWETQYF.

J is TRBJ1-6 and V is TRBV14; TCRdb selects TRBD1, and the lack of DNA leaves this call unchecked. Germline-derived CDR1 and CDR2 are SGHDN and FVKESK. This CDR3 has 14 residues. The chain's CDR3 is CASSQAGGGSPLHF.

V gene TRBV5-1 combines with J gene TRBJ2-7. The V gene's germline CDR1 is SGHRS and CDR2 YFSETQ. The CDR3 totals 13 residues. The CDR3 is CASSQDNSYEQYF.

The genes are TRBV5-1 and TRBJ1-2; checking the TCRdb D call of TRBD1 is not possible without DNA. Germline V gene lookup returns CDR1 SGHRS and CDR2 YFSETQ. The CDR3 is 16 amino acids. The CDR3 region is CASSFRQGPTNYGYTF.

This sequence joins TRBV5-1 and TRBJ2-3; TCRdb outputs TRBD1, but without DNA this stays unchecked. Germline V gene data show CDR1 as SGHRS and CDR2 as YFSETQ. CDR3 size: 16 residues. CDR3 sequence reads: CASSLFGGAPSDTQYF.

The chain's CDR3 is CASSFSGTSGAQETQYF. V usage is TRBV7-9 and J usage is TRBJ2-5; the TRBD2 assignment by TCRdb is unverifiable without DNA. Per germline, CDR1 SEHNR and CDR2 FQNEAQ (reference sequence). This CDR3 contains 17 residues.

This chain links TRBV10-3 with TRBJ1-5. The CDR3 extends over 13 amino acids. Germline V gene lookup returns CDR1 ENHRY and CDR2 SYGVKD. The CDR3 loop reads CAISPSSNQPQHF.

The chain combines TRBV20-1 with TRBJ2-7; absent DNA, TCRdb's TRBD1 call cannot be checked. Germline CDR1 and CDR2: DFQATT and SNEGSKA (reference sequence). The CDR3 spans 15 residues. The CDR3 loop is CSASGALADSYEQYF.

The V and J genes are TRBV5-1 and TRBJ2-1. Germline CDR1 reads SGHRS; CDR2 reads YFSETQ. The CDR3 runs to 13 residues. CDR3 sequence: CASMASGINEQFF.

The chain links TRBV5-1 to TRBJ2-7; TCRdb calls TRBD2, which cannot be checked without DNA. CDR1 is SGHRS and CDR2 is YFSETQ in the germline V gene. CDR3 size: 13 residues. The CDR3: CASSFGLAYEQYF.

This sequence joins TRBV6-4 and TRBJ2-5; lacking DNA, the TRBD1 call made by TCRdb goes unchecked. CDR1 is MRHNA and CDR2 is SNTAGT in the germline V gene. This CDR3 contains 16 residues. The CDR3 is CASSPTGGTIQETQYF.